These T cell receptor beta chains were read from a single sample in a study of breast tumors, draining lymph nodes, adjacent tissues. TCRdb analysed the multiplex PCR reads with MiXCR anew, one entry per CDR3 protein. The table has approximately 230,000 distinct CDR3 sequences, about 34% seen once. The sequenced material came from axillary lymph node tissue. Every receptor here comes from a female donor with breast cancer. Some clones in this sample may be carry-over from other donors' samples. Each CDR3 is given with its conserved first and last residue. A D gene is named only where the DNA matches it firmly. Rows give clone size only sometimes, using once, few, many, or a class for an expanded clone.

J gene | V gene | clone size | D gene | CDR3 protein | CDR3 DNA
TRBJ1-5 | TRBV10-3 | NA | TRBD1 | CAITDRDGNQPQHF | TGTGCCATCACCGACAGGGACGGCAATCAGCCCCAGCATTTT
TRBJ1-2 | TRBV6-5 | NA | TRBD1 | CASSLQGGTDAAGYTF | TGTGCCAGCAGTCTACAGGGGGGGACAGACGCTGCTGGCTACACCTTC
TRBJ2-5 | TRBV11-3 | many | NA | CASSEVDGETQYF | TGTGCCAGCAGCGAGGTAGACGGAGAGACCCAGTACTTC
TRBJ2-7 | TRBV3-1 | NA | TRBD2 | CASSARGAGYEQYF | TGTGCCAGCAGCGCGCGGGGGGCCGGCTACGAGCAGTACTTC
TRBJ1-2 | TRBV3-1 | many | TRBD1 | CASSQTGAGYGYTF | TGTGCCAGCAGCCAAACAGGGGCAGGCTATGGCTACACCTTC
TRBJ2-5 | TRBV10-3 | many | NA | CAIRWDEKETQYF | TGTGCCATCAGGTGGGACGAAAAAGAGACCCAGTACTTC
TRBJ1-2 | TRBV7-8 | many | NA | CASTTSLLPPYNYGYTF | TGTGCCAGCACCACGTCCCTCCTTCCACCCTACAACTATGGCTACACCTTC
TRBJ2-7 | TRBV20-1 | many | NA | CSARDTLFEQYF | TGCAGTGCTAGAGATACGCTTTTTGAGCAGTACTTC
TRBJ1-3 | TRBV19 | many | NA | CASSILDSGNTIYF | TGTGCCAGTAGTATTTTGGATTCTGGAAACACCATATATTTT
TRBJ2-5 | TRBV7-3 | many | NA | CASSDYQETQYF | TGTGCCAGCAGCGACTACCAAGAGACCCAGTACTTC
TRBJ1-1 | TRBV19 | NA | TRBD1 | CASKDRDTEAFF | TGTGCCAGTAAGGACAGGGACACTGAAGCTTTCTTT
TRBJ2-2 | TRBV24-1 | many | TRBD2 | CATSDFSAGGPGELFF | TGTGCCACCAGTGATTTCTCAGCGGGAGGGCCCGGGGAGCTGTTTTTT
TRBJ2-3 | TRBV5-1 | many | NA | CASSGSGDSTDTQYF | TGCGCCAGCAGCGGCTCAGGGGACTCCACAGATACGCAGTATTTT
TRBJ1-6 | TRBV5-5 | NA | NA | CASSLQGNSPLHF | TGTGCCAGCAGCCTACAGGGAAATTCACCCCTCCACTTT
TRBJ2-7 | TRBV20-1 | many | TRBD2 | CSARASGVFFEQYF | TGCAGTGCTAGAGCTAGCGGGGTCTTTTTCGAGCAGTACTTC
TRBJ2-1 | TRBV25-1 | once | NA | CASSELEYNEQFF | TGTGCCAGCAGTGAACTGGAATACAATGAGCAGTTCTTC
TRBJ2-1 | TRBV5-1 | few | NA | CASSSFVGGVYNEQFF | TGCGCCAGCAGCTCTTTTGTAGGGGGGGTTTACAATGAGCAGTTCTTC
TRBJ2-3 | TRBV10-1 | NA | TRBD2 | CASRSQLAGVAGTDTQYF | TGCGCCAGCAGATCTCAACTAGCGGGGGTTGCTGGGACAGATACGCAGTATTTT
TRBJ2-1 | TRBV7-3 | NA | TRBD2 | CASSKTSGDEQFF | TGTGCCAGCAGTAAAACTAGCGGGGATGAGCAGTTCTTC
TRBJ1-5 | TRBV7-8 | many | NA | CASSLIPSQVNQPQHF | TGTGCCAGCAGCTTAATTCCGTCGCAGGTCAATCAGCCCCAGCATTTT
TRBJ1-4 | TRBV2 | once | TRBD1 | CASSERGTANEKLFF | TGTGCCAGCAGTGAGAGAGGGACAGCTAATGAAAAACTGTTTTTT
TRBJ1-4 | TRBV24-1 | many | TRBD1 | CATSDSRTGGYDEKLFF | TGTGCCACCAGTGATAGTCGGACAGGGGGTTATGATGAAAAACTGTTTTTT
TRBJ2-1 | TRBV11-3 | NA | NA | CASSLEGRAVGEQFF | TGTGCCAGCAGCTTAGAAGGGCGCGCTGTCGGTGAGCAGTTCTTC
TRBJ1-2 | TRBV12-3/TRBV12-4 | NA | TRBD1 | CASSWGQGLRANYGYTF | TGTGCCAGCAGTTGGGGACAGGGGCTCCGAGCTAACTATGGCTACACCTTC
TRBJ1-2 | TRBV2 | NA | TRBD1 | CASRATGNYGYTF | TGTGCCAGCAGAGCGACAGGGAACTATGGCTACACCTTC
TRBJ2-3 | TRBV29-1 | NA | TRBD2 | CSTRLAGFNEQYF | TGCAGCACTAGACTAGCGGGTTTCAATGAGCAGTATTTT
TRBJ1-2 | TRBV5-1 | many | TRBD1 | CASSLPGTGGWDYGYTF | TGCGCCAGCAGCCTCCCCGGGACAGGGGGTTGGGACTATGGCTACACCTTC
TRBJ2-1 | TRBV20-1 | many | NA | CSARSGAVSWDEQFF | TGCAGTGCTAGGTCGGGGGCCGTATCCTGGGATGAGCAGTTCTTC
TRBJ2-2 | TRBV24-1 | many | NA | CATSDYKTGELFF | TGTGCCACCAGTGACTACAAAACCGGGGAGCTGTTTTTT
TRBJ2-4 | TRBV6-1 | NA | NA | CASGKGTSLNIQYF | TGTGCCAGCGGTAAAGGGACTTCTCTTAACATTCAGTACTTC
TRBJ2-7 | TRBV6-5 | few | NA | CASSHSTGHSPYEQYF | TGTGCCAGCAGTCACTCGACGGGACACTCTCCCTACGAGCAGTACTTC
TRBJ1-4 | TRBV20-1 | NA | NA | CSDRLAKGGIEKLFF | TGCAGTGATCGACTAGCCAAAGGGGGAATTGAAAAACTGTTTTTT
TRBJ1-2 | TRBV6-5 | NA | TRBD1 | CASSHAGQGGYGYTF | TGTGCCAGCAGTCACGCCGGACAGGGTGGCTATGGCTACACCTTC
TRBJ2-1 | TRBV20-1 | NA | TRBD2 | CSARDRLAGVTSYNEQFF | TGCAGTGCTAGAGATAGACTAGCGGGAGTAACTTCCTACAATGAGCAGTTCTTC
TRBJ2-5 | TRBV19 | many | NA | CASTRVGGGLETQYF | TGTGCCAGTACCCGCGTGGGGGGGGGCCTTGAGACCCAGTACTTC
TRBJ2-2 | TRBV10-3 | many | NA | CAIKGGGDTGELFF | TGTGCCATCAAGGGGGGGGGGGACACCGGGGAGCTGTTTTTT
TRBJ2-7 | TRBV4-1 | many | NA | CASSQLITGPYEQYF | TGCGCCAGCAGCCAACTCATAACGGGGCCTTACGAGCAGTACTTC
TRBJ2-1 | TRBV3-1 | few | TRBD2 | CASSPSGGRAGFF | TGTGCCAGCAGCCCAAGCGGCGGGAGGGCCGGGTTCTTC
TRBJ2-7 | TRBV11-2 | many | NA | CASSPTRGTYEQYF | TGTGCCAGCAGCCCCACCCGGGGCACCTACGAGCAGTACTTC
TRBJ1-3 | TRBV20-1 | many | TRBD1 | CSARPVQQGSGNTIYF | TGCAGTGCTAGACCAGTTCAACAGGGGTCTGGAAACACCATATATTTT
TRBJ2-5 | TRBV12-3/TRBV12-4 | many | TRBD1 | CASSTTSRQGRSKTQYF | TGTGCCAGCAGTACCACTTCTCGACAGGGGAGGTCGAAGACCCAGTACTTC
TRBJ2-1 | TRBV7-7 | many | NA | CASSLNPYNEQFF | TGTGCTAGCAGCCTCAATCCCTACAATGAGCAGTTCTTC
TRBJ2-1 | TRBV7-3 | many | NA | CASSGGSEQFF | TGTGCCAGCAGCGGGGGGAGTGAGCAGTTCTTC
TRBJ2-5 | TRBV11-2 | NA | TRBD2 | CASSSIGGGPQYF | TGTGCCAGCAGCTCCATCGGCGGGGGGCCCCAGTACTTC